This T cell receptor (beta chain) was retrieved from a study of monozygotic twins with inflammatory bowel disease. The CDR3 is 13 amino acids. Germline-derived CDR1 and CDR2 are DFQATT and SNEGSKA (reference sequence). TCRdb reprocessed the 5' RACE reads, keeping one entry per CDR3 protein, no DNA. Recorded for this sample: 160,000 or so distinct CDR3 sequences. The V gene is TRBV20-1, the J gene TRBJ2-2. Input material: blood. This TCR came from a human donor with ulcerative colitis or Crohn's disease, or a healthy co-twin of an affected twin (not recorded which). The CDR3 is CSARVQNTGELFF.